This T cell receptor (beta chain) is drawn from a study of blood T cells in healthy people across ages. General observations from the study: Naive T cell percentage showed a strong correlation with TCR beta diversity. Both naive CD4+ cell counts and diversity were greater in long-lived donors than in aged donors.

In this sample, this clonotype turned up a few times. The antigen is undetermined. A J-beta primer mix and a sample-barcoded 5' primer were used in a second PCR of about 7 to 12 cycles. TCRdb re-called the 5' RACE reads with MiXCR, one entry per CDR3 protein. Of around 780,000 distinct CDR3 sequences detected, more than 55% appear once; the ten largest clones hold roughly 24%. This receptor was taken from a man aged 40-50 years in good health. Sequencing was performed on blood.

In DNA form, the CDR3 reads TGCAGTGCTACGTTCCTGGTGGGGGATACGCAGTATTTT. It is translated as CSATFLVGDTQYF. This rearrangement joins TRBV20-1 to TRBJ2-3; D not resolved. V was shortened by 4 bases and J by 6 bases, with 14 bases between the two germline ends. There are 13 residues in the CDR3. The germline gives CDR1 DFQATT, CDR2 SNEGSKA (reference sequence).